This T cell receptor beta chain was profiled in a study of T cell changes during pregnancy in multiple sclerosis (dated by TCRdb to between 2019 and 2020). Notes on the research overall: The study looked at changes in the T cell repertoire across pregnancy in women with multiple sclerosis.

On this clone itself: Its cognate antigen has yet to be identified. No qualities accompany the bases; no much larger clone lies one base away.

CDR1 and CDR2 are drawn from the germline V gene: SGHAT, FQNNGV. V ends up 2 bases short and J 2 bases short, with an unmatched junction base count of 6. Including the terminal cysteine and phenylalanine, the CDR3 comprises 15 residues. Only CDR3 DNA is held: 45 bases, read in frame from base 1. Libraries were prepared through the immunoSEQ multiplex PCR assay. This is the immuneACCESS table as TCRdb keeps it, with only in-frame sequences that have V and J called. A part of the clones is gone; compared with another copy, unresolved V genes explain less than half, and the rest is unexplained. The sample data list over 70,000 clones, and 85% to 95% of these were observed just once. The ten most abundant clones make up 2.5% to 3.5% of the sample.

The source material was peripheral blood, sampled in the third trimester of pregnancy. This TCR came from a female donor in good health, enrolled as a control in a pregnancy study. The sequence joins TRBV11-2 to TRBJ2-7; 7 bases in the junction line up with TRBD2. The DNA reads TGTGCCAGCAGCTTATATATGGGGGGGACCTACGAGCAGTACTTC. Its protein reads: CASSLYMGGTYEQYF.